This T cell receptor (beta chain) was identified in a study of blood T cell repertoires in COVID-19 (TCRdb year 2020). For the study in its entirety: Samples from collaborators originated in the United States, Italy and Spain and spanned both the acute and convalescent phases of COVID-19. The material from the prospective study consisted of cDNA or gDNA derived from T cells, B-cell-depleted T cells, or PBMCs. Deeply sampled blood TCRbeta repertoires from subjects exposed to, actively infected with, or recovered from COVID-19 were included in the dataset. A freely available public database, intended as a resource for researchers studying the immune response to SARS-CoV-2, is where the repertoires were released. The samples were drawn from the first 160 participants of the ongoing ImmuneRACE study and from 1,254 subjects provided by 6 global collaborators. Nearly every sample came with metadata listing a de-identified subject ID, COVID-19 status, age in years and sex. Where available, HLA class I and class II types were obtained from metadata supplied by the sample provider rather than from assay-based typing. Points the paper makes about the study in general: The quantity of clinical and demographic metadata differed by source and by participant and was supplied without curation.

The CDR3 measures 15 amino acids from cysteine to phenylalanine. Kept here is only the CDR3 DNA, which spans 45 bases and is read in frame from base 1. CDR1 and CDR2 are drawn from the germline V gene: SGHDT, YYEEEE. Germline trimming amounts to 2 bases on V and 5 bases on J, with 9 as the count of junction bases outside the gene matches. For this clone: Its antigen remains undetermined. No base quality values were provided; no much bigger clone lies one nucleotide off.

In the prospective study, participants were roughly 18 to 100 years old, resided in 20 to 30 geographic areas of the United States, and were enrolled through a virtual design. Cohort assignment in the prospective study relied on participant-reported clinical history from a screening survey and a study questionnaire. For ImmuneRACE Cohort 3, a participant was defined as recovered based on two consecutive negative NP/OP PCR tests, clearance by a healthcare professional, or resolution of symptoms. Each participant in the prospective study had whole blood, serum and a nasopharyngeal or oropharyngeal swab collected by mobile phlebotomists. Participants in the prospective study had the option to provide additional blood draws and questionnaires over a roughly 2-month period. Before DNA extraction, prospective study blood samples were shipped either frozen or at room temperature. TCRbeta CDR3 regions were amplified from genomic DNA by means of the immunoSEQ Assay, a bias-controlled multiplex PCR. The authors' analysis ran thus. The number of nucleated cells in each sample was estimated by amplification of reference gene primers within the assay. Sequence reads were collapsed and filtered to measure the absolute abundance of every unique TCRbeta CDR3 rearrangement. For each sample, productive Simpson clonality was calculated by taking the square root of Simpson's diversity index across productive rearrangements. TCRdb holds this immuneACCESS table with in-frame rearrangements only. Some clones are missing; in checked studies, unresolved V genes explain under half, and the rest has no known cause. That table is the source of V, J and clone size, and D and trimming were worked out from the DNA. In all, the sample holds some 200,000 clones, and 82% of those were seen once. The top ten constitute roughly 12% of the sample.

The origin of this receptor is a man in his forties who had recovered from COVID-19. This chain is built from TRBV5-6 and TRBJ1-2; a stretch of 7 junction bases matches TRBD1. Sequencing was carried out using PBMCs or T cells enriched from blood (not recorded which). The DNA reads as follows: TGTGCCAGCAGCTTTGTCGACAGGGACCCTTATGGCTACACCTTC. Its protein reads: CASSFVDRDPYGYTF.